The present T cell receptor beta chain was sequenced within a study of blood T cell repertoires in COVID-19. Study details: Samples representing acute and convalescent COVID-19 were sourced from the United States, Italy and Spain. T cells, B-cell-depleted T cells, or PBMCs provided the cDNA or gDNA that served as material.

This CDR3 comprises 16 residues. Trimming pared 3 bases from V and 3 bases from J, leaving 18 bases between. CDR1 is MGHRA and CDR2 is YSYEKL in the germline V gene. Source study methods: The authors estimated nucleated cell counts from reference gene primer amplification. Data came from immunoSEQ multiplex PCR; TCRdb stores just in-frame clones and leaves some out. The DNA was the basis for D and trimming; V, J and clone size are from that table. This sample has some 380,000 clones, with 81% found just once. The gene calls are TRBV4-1 and TRBJ2-7; possible D gene TRBD2, 6 bases. Material: peripheral blood. The clonotype comes from a human donor with acute or convalescent COVID-19. The donor label of this sample is uncertain. The CDR3 nucleotides are TGCGCCAGCAGCCAGGGACTTGGTCAGGCGAACTACGAGCAGTACTTC. It codes for CASSQGLGQANYEQYF.